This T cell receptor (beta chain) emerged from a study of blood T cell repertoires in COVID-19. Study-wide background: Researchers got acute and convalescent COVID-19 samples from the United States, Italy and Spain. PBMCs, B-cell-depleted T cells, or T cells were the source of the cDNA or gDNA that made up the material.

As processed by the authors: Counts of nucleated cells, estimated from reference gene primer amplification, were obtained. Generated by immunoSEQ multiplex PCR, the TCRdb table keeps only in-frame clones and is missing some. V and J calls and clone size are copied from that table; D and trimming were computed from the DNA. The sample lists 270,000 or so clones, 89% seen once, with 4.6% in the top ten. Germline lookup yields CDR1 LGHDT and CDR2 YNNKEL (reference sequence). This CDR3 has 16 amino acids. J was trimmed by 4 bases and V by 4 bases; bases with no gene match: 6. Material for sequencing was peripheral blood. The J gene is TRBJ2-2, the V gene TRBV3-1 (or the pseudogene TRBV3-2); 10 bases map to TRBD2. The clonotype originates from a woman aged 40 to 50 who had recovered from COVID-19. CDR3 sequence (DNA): TGTGCCAGCAGCCTCTTCGGGACTAGCGCCACCGGGGAGCTGTTTTTT. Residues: CASSLFGTSATGELFF.